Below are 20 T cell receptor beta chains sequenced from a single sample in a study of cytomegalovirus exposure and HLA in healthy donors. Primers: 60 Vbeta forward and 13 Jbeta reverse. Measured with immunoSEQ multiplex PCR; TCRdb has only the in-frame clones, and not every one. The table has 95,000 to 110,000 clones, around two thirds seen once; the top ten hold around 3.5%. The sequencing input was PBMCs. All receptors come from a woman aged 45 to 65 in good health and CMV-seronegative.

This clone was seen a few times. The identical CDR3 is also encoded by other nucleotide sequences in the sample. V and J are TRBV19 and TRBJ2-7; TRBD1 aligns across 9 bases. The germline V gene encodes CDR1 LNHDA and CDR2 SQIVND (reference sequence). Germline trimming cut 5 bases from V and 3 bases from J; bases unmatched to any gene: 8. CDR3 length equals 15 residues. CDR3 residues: CASSLQGARIYEQYF. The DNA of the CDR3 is TGTGCCAGTAGTTTACAGGGGGCGAGGATCTACGAGCAGTACTTC.

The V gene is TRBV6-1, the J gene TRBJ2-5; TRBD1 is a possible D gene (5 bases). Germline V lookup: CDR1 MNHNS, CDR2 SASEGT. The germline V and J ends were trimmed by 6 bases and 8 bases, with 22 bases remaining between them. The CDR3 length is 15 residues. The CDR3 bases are TGTGCCAGCAGCACTATGACAGAGACCCCGAGTACCCAGTACTTC. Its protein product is CASSTMTETPSTQYF.

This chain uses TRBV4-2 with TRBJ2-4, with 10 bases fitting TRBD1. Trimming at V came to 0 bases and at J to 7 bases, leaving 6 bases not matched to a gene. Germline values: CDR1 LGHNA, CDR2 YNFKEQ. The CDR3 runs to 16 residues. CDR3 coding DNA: TGTGCCAGCAGCCAAGATCTCGGACAGGGGGGCAACATTCAGTACTTC. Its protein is CASSQDLGQGGNIQYF.

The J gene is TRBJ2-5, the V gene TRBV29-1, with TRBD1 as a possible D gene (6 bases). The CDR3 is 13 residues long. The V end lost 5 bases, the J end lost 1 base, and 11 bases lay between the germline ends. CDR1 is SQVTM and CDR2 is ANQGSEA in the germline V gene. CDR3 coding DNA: TGCAGCGTTACCGGACAGTTCCAAGAGACCCAGTACTTC. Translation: CSVTGQFQETQYF.

CDR3 in DNA: TGTGCCAGCAGTTCCGGGAAGGTAACCACTGAAGCTTTCTTT. It yields the protein CASSSGKVTTEAFF. The J gene is TRBJ1-1, the V gene TRBV6-6; D is undetermined. Trimming took 4 bases from V and 4 from J, leaving 13 bases between them. The CDR3 covers 14 residues. Germline CDR1 MNHNY, CDR2 SVGAGI (reference sequence).

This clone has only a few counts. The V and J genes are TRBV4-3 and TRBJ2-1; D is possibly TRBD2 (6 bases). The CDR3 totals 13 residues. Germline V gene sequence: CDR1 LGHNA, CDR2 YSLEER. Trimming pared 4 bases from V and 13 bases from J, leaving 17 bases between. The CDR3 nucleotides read TGCGCCAGCAGCCTCTTCCTAACGGGAGACCAGTTCTTC. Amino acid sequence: CASSLFLTGDQFF.

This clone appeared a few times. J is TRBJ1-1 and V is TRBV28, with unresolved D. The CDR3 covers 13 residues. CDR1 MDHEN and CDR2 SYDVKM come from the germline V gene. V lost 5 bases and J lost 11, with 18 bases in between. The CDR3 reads CASSLTASRTAFF. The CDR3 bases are TGTGCCAGCAGTCTCACAGCCTCCAGAACGGCTTTCTTT.

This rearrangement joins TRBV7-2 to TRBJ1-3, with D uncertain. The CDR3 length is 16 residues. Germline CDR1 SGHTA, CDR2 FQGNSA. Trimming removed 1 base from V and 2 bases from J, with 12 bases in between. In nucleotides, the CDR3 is TGTGCCAGCAGCTTAGTGCTGCAGTCCGCTGGAAACACCATATATTTT. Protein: CASSLVLQSAGNTIYF.

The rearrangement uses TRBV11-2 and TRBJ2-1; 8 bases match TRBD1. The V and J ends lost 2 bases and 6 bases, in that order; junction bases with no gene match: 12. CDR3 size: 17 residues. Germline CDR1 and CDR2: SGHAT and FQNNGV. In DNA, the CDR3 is TGTGCCAGCAGCTTATTAGACAGGGGATCCCCTCTCAATGAGCAGTTCTTC. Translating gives CASSLLDRGSPLNEQFF. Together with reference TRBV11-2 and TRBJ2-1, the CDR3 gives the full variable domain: EAGVAQSPRYKIIEKRQSVAFWCNPISGHATLYWYQQILGQGPKLLIQFQNNGVVDDSQLPKDRFSAERLKGVDSTLKIQPAKLEDSAVYLCASSLLDRGSPLNEQFFGPGTRLTVL.

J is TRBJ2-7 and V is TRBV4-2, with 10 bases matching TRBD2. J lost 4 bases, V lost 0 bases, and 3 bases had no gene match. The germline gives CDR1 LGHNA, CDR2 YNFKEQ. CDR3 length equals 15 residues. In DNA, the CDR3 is TGTGCCAGCAGCCAAGAGGAGCGGGGGGGGTACGAGCAGTACTTC. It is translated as CASSQEERGGYEQYF.

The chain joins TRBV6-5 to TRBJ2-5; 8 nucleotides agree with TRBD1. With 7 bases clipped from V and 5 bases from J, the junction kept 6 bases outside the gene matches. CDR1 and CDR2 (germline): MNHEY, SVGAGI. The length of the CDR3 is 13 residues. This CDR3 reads CASTAGGTETQYF. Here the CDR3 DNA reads TGTGCCAGCACCGCAGGGGGCACGGAGACCCAGTACTTC.

The CDR3 here is CASSVLAGVRHEQYF. The CDR3 DNA sequence: TGTGCCAGCAGCGTCCTAGCGGGAGTACGGCACGAGCAGTACTTC. This chain uses TRBV7-2 with TRBJ2-5, with 10 bases fitting TRBD2. TRBJ2-7 matches the DNA end more closely, so the J call is doubtful. Per germline, CDR1 SGHTA and CDR2 FQGNSA. CDR3 length: 15 amino acids.

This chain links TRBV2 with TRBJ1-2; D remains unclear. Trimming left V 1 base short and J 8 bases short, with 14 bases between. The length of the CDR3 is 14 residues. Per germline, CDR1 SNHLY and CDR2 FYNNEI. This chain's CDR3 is CASSEVLRELGYTF. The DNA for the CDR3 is TGTGCCAGCAGTGAAGTTTTGAGGGAGTTGGGCTACACCTTC.

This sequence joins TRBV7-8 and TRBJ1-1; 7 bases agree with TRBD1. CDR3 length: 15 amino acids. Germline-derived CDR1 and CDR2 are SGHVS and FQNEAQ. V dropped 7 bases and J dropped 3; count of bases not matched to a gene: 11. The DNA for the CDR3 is TGTGCCAGCATCGAAAAGACAGGGCTGGACACTGAAGCTTTCTTT. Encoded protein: CASIEKTGLDTEAFF.

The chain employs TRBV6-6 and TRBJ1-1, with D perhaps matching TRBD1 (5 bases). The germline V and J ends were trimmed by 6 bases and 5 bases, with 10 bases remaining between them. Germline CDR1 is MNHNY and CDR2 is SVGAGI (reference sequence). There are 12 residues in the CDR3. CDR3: CASSSDSTEAFF. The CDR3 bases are TGTGCCAGCAGCTCCGACAGTACTGAAGCTTTCTTT.

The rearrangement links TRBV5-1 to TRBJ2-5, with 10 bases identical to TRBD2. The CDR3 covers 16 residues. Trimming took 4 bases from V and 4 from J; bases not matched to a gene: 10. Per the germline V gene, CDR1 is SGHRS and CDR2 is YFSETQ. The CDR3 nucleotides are TGCGCCAGCAGCCTGGCTGGGACTAGCGTTCCAGAGACCCAGTACTTC. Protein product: CASSLAGTSVPETQYF.

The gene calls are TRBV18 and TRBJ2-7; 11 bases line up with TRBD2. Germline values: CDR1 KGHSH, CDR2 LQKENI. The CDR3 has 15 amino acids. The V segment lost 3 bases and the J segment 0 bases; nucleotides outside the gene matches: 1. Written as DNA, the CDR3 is TGTGCCAGCTCACCGACTAGCGGGGTCTCCTACGAGCAGTACTTC. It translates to CASSPTSGVSYEQYF.

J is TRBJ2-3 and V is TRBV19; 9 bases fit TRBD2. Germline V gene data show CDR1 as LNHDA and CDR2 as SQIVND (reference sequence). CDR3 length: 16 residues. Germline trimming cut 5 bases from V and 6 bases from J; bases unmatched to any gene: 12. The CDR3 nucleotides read TGTGCCAGTAGTCAACCGGGACTAGCCGTGGCGGATACGCAGTATTTT. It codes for CASSQPGLAVADTQYF.

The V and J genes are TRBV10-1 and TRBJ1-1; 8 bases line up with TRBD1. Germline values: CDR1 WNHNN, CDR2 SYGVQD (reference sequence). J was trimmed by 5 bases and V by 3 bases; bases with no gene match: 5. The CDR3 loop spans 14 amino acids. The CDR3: CASSETGGKTEAFF. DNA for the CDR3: TGCGCCAGCAGTGAAACAGGGGGTAAGACTGAAGCTTTCTTT.

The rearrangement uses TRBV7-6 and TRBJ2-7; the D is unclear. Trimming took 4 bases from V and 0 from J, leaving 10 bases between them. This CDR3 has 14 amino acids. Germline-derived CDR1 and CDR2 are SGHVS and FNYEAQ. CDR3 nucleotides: TGTGCCAGCAGCTCGAGACGGAGCTCCTACGAGCAGTACTTC. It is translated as CASSSRRSSYEQYF.